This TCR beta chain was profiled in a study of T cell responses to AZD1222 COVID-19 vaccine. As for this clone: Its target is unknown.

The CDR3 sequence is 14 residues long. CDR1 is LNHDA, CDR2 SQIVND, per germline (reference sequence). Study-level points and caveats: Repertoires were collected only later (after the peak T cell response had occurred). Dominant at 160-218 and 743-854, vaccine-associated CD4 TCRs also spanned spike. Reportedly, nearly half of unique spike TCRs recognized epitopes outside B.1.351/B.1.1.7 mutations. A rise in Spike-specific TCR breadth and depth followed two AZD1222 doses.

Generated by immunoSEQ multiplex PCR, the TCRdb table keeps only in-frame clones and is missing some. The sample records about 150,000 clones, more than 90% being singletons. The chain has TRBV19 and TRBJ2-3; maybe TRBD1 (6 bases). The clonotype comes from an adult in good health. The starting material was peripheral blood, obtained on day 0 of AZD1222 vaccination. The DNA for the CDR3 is TGTGCATCCCAGAGGGGGTTCGACACAGATACGCAGTATTTT. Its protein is CASQRGFDTDTQYF.